The rows below give T cell receptor beta chains drawn from one sample of a study of post-analysis software for immune sequencing data. Using its own MiXCR run on the PCR reads, TCRdb lists one record per CDR3 protein. The sample comprises roughly 800,000 distinct CDR3 sequences, roughly 30% of which are singletons, and under 0.7% rests with the top ten. Source material: blood. The receptors originated from a girl aged 10 to 17 with multiple sclerosis. Each CDR3 is given with its conserved first and last residue. The D gene is left open where the match is weak. The size field is filled for only some rows; it gives once, few, many or a size class.

abundance,j_gene,v_gene,d_gene,CDR3aa,CDR3nt
.,TRBJ2-1,TRBV19,.,CASSYFGRSYNEQFF,TGTGCCAGTAGTTACTTCGGGCGCTCCTACAATGAGCAGTTCTTC
.,TRBJ2-7,TRBV7-2,TRBD2,CAGSLAGGGGQYF,TGTGCCGGCAGCTTAGCGGGGGGCGGCGGGCAGTACTTC
.,TRBJ2-5,TRBV29-1,.,CSGRTTGEQYF,TGCAGCGGTCGGACGACGGGGGAGCAGTACTTC
.,TRBJ2-7,TRBV6-6,TRBD1,CASSTSQGYEQYF,TGTGCCAGCAGTACCTCACAGGGGTACGAGCAGTACTTC
.,TRBJ2-1,TRBV20-1,TRBD2,CSAEESEREGHNEQFF,TGCAGTGCCGAAGAGTCCGAGCGGGAGGGCCACAATGAGCAGTTCTTC
.,TRBJ2-3,TRBV5-1,TRBD2,CASSLVSAGVEDTQYF,TGCGCCAGCAGCTTGGTGTCCGCGGGAGTGGAAGATACGCAGTATTTT
once,TRBJ2-7,TRBV5-1,TRBD1,CASSDLTGSHEQYF,TGCGCCAGCAGCGACTTGACAGGGAGTCACGAGCAGTACTTC
.,TRBJ1-5,TRBV20-1,.,CSARPLYSNQPQHF,TGCAGTGCCCGTCCTCTCTATAGCAATCAGCCCCAGCATTTT
few,TRBJ2-1,TRBV27,.,CASSFGANEQFF,TGTGCCAGCAGTTTTGGGGCCAATGAGCAGTTCTTC
.,TRBJ2-7,TRBV16,TRBD1,CASSQSARDRGEQYF,TGTGCCAGCAGCCAGAGCGCTCGGGACAGGGGCGAGCAGTACTTC
few,TRBJ1-6,TRBV3-1,.,CASSHNVGSPLHF,TGTGCCAGCAGCCACAACGTTGGTTCACCCCTCCACTTT
.,TRBJ1-2,TRBV3-1,.,CASSPNGWGNGYTF,TGTGCCAGCAGCCCCAACGGATGGGGAAATGGCTACACCTTC
few,TRBJ2-1,TRBV12-3/TRBV12-4,.,CASSLGGLHSSYNEQFF,TGTGCCAGCAGTTTAGGGGGACTCCATTCCTCCTACAATGAGCAGTTCTTC
.,TRBJ1-5,TRBV6-1,.,CASKRSTATYSNQPQHF,TGTGCCAGCAAGAGGAGTACGGCTACCTATAGCAATCAGCCCCAGCATTTT
.,TRBJ1-2,TRBV29-1,.,CSVAGGTRNYGYTF,TGCAGCGTTGCGGGCGGGACTCGGAACTATGGCTACACCTTC
few,TRBJ1-1,TRBV19,.,CASSILLRAFDPEAFF,TGTGCCAGTAGTATTCTCTTACGGGCGTTCGACCCTGAAGCTTTCTTT
few,TRBJ1-6,TRBV4-2,.,CASSQGGYSPLHF,TGTGCCAGCAGCCAGGGGGGATATTCACCCCTCCACTTT
.,TRBJ1-1,TRBV20-1,.,CSAPPSLGVSTEAFF,TGCAGTGCTCCCCCATCCCTAGGGGTGAGCACTGAAGCTTTCTTT
.,TRBJ1-2,TRBV6-5,.,CVSSYGPGNYGYTF,TGTGTCAGCAGTTATGGCCCGGGGAACTATGGCTACACCTTC
.,TRBJ2-1,TRBV2,.,CASVWKTGLEFF,TGTGCCAGCGTTTGGAAGACCGGATTGGAGTTCTTC
.,TRBJ2-3,TRBV10-3,TRBD1,CAISEPGTASTGTQYF,TGTGCCATCAGTGAGCCCGGGACAGCGAGCACAGGTACGCAGTATTTT
few,TRBJ2-3,TRBV10-3,.,CAIRGPLLNTQYF,TGTGCCATCAGGGGGCCACTTCTGAATACGCAGTATTTT
.,TRBJ2-1,TRBV4-2,.,CASSQPLDRPTPETQFF,TGTGCCAGCAGCCAACCACTAGACAGGCCCACACCGGAGACCCAGTTCTTC
few,TRBJ2-3,TRBV20-1,TRBD1,CSASVVGPTGVTDTQYF,TGCAGTGCTAGTGTGGTGGGGCCGACAGGGGTCACAGATACGCAGTATTTT
.,TRBJ2-7,TRBV7-9,.,CASSSPGPSSYEQYF,TGTGCCAGCAGCTCACCGGGCCCTTCATCGTACGAGCAGTACTTC
few,TRBJ2-7,TRBV12-3/TRBV12-4,.,CASSLTQTYEQYF,TGTGCCAGCAGTTTAACTCAGACCTACGAGCAGTACTTC
few,TRBJ2-4,TRBV20-1,TRBD2,CSAYHGFGGGATIQYF,TGCAGTGCCTATCATGGGTTTGGCGGGGGGGCTACCATTCAGTACTTC
few,TRBJ2-1,TRBV3-1,TRBD2,CASSSLAGGAYNEQFF,TGTGCCAGCAGCTCTTTAGCGGGAGGGGCCTACAATGAGCAGTTCTTC
few,TRBJ2-1,TRBV27,TRBD2,CASSFSGRSSYNEQFF,TGTGCCAGCAGTTTTAGCGGGAGGAGCTCCTACAATGAGCAGTTCTTC